Each of the 2 T cell receptor beta chains below was sequenced from the same sample in a study of cytomegalovirus exposure and HLA in healthy donors. Sequencing was performed with immunoSEQ multiplex PCR; in TCRdb, only in-frame clones are kept and a portion is missing. The repertoire holds 350,000 or so clones, with about nine tenths as singletons. The sequenced material came from PBMCs. Receptor source: a woman between 18 and 29 years old in good health and CMV-seronegative.

The rearrangement joins TRBV7-9 to TRBJ1-1, with 7 positions matching TRBD1. Germline V gives CDR1 SEHNR, CDR2 FQNEAQ (reference sequence). The ends lost 5 bases at V and 6 bases at J; junction bases unmatched: 9. The CDR3 runs 14 residues. CDR3 protein: CASSPRTGSPEAFF. DNA for the CDR3: TGTGCCAGCAGCCCCAGGACAGGATCTCCTGAAGCTTTCTTT.

The V call is TRBV9, the J call TRBJ2-2; 8 nucleotides agree with TRBD1. The junction had 9 bases not matched to a gene; V was cut back by 0 bases and J by 5 bases. The germline CDR1 and CDR2 sequences are SGDLS and YYNGEE. The CDR3 spans 17 residues. The CDR3 spells CASSVGGGQGGTGELFF. CDR3 sequence (DNA): TGTGCCAGCAGCGTAGGAGGAGGACAGGGAGGTACCGGGGAGCTGTTTTTT.